This T cell receptor (beta chain) was obtained from a study of blood T cell repertoires in COVID-19. This table comes from immunoSEQ multiplex PCR, and its TCRdb copy is limited to in-frame clones, with some not included. The table lists about 41,000 clones, around 90% of them singletons. The TCR originated in a human donor in a cohort sampled during active COVID-19. Input material: peripheral blood.

CDR3 nucleotides: TGTGCCAGCAGCCAACCCCACGGACACTTTTACGAGCAGTACTTC. The encoded protein is CASSQPHGHFYEQYF. V usage is TRBV14 and J usage is TRBJ2-7; possible D gene TRBD1, 5 bases. The germline V gene has CDR1 SGHDN and CDR2 FVKESK. Trimming took 2 bases from V and 4 from J, leaving 15 bases between them. The CDR3 is made up of 15 amino acids.